A single sample is the source of the 23 T cell receptor beta chains below, sequenced in a study of blood T cell repertoires in COVID-19 (dated by TCRdb to about 2020). Library creation used the immunoSEQ multiplex PCR assay. TCRdb carries this immuneACCESS record with in-frame sequences only. Its versions omit some clonotypes, under half of them owing to an unresolved V gene in the studies checked, with the rest unexplained. This sample gives about 170,000 clones in total; under 95% of them show up just once. The top ten clones comprise about 5% of the sample. Specimen: peripheral blood. Source of these receptors: a man aged 18-30 years with COVID-19, enrolled during active disease.

In this sample, this clone turned up once. The V gene is TRBV7-9, the J gene TRBJ2-2; possible D gene TRBD2, 5 bases. CDR1 is SEHNR, CDR2 FQNEAQ, per germline (reference sequence). Trimming pared 1 base from V and 6 bases from J, leaving 12 bases between. The CDR3 has 15 amino acids. For the CDR3, the DNA is TGTGCCAGCAGCTTAGACTGGAGGATCTCCGGGGAGCTGTTTTTT. Its protein product is CASSLDWRISGELFF. The full variable domain, rest sourced from reference TRBV7-9 and TRBJ2-2, is DTGVSQNPRHKITKRGQNVTFRCDPISEHNRLYWYRQTLGQGPEFLTYFQNEAQLEKSRLLSDRFSAERPKGSFSTLEIQRTEQGDSAMYLCASSLDWRISGELFFGEGSRLTVL.

The CDR3 reads CATSPTGTGYEQYF. The CDR3 region has the DNA TGTGCCACCAGTCCTACCGGGACAGGCTACGAGCAGTACTTC. V and J are TRBV24-1 and TRBJ2-7; 8 nucleotides match TRBD1. J was trimmed by 3 bases and V by 6 bases; bases with no gene match: 6. This CDR3 comprises 14 residues. Germline V gene sequence: CDR1 KGHDR, CDR2 SFDVKD.

The chain couples TRBV11-3 to TRBJ2-2; 8 bases are shared with TRBD2. CDR1 SGHNT and CDR2 YENEEA come from the germline V gene. This CDR3 contains 15 residues. Trimming cost V 9 bases and J 0 bases; bases outside gene matches: 6. Here the CDR3 reads CASSKGLANTGELFF. DNA of the CDR3: TGTGCCAGTTCAAAGGGACTAGCGAACACCGGGGAGCTGTTTTTT.

The chain uses TRBV15 and TRBJ1-2; TRBD1 matches at 7 bases. V was pared by 5 bases and J by 2 bases, with 8 bases of the junction left unmatched. The CDR3 consists of 15 residues. CDR1 LNHNV and CDR2 YYDKDF come from the germline V gene (reference sequence). The CDR3 region is CATSGGVGGNYGYTF. DNA for the CDR3: TGTGCCACCAGCGGTGGGGTAGGGGGCAACTATGGCTACACCTTC.

The rearrangement links TRBV27 to TRBJ2-2; TRBD2 matches 10 bases. Losses at the gene ends were 3 bases for V and 4 bases for J; bases not matched to a gene: 2. The CDR3 loop spans 15 amino acids. The V gene's germline CDR1 is MNHEY and CDR2 SMNVEV (reference sequence). The CDR3, as DNA: TGTGCCAGCAGTTTTCTAGCGGGAGCCACCGGGGAGCTGTTTTTT. Residues: CASSFLAGATGELFF.

The rearrangement joins TRBV13 to TRBJ2-7, with 9 bases aligning to TRBD1. J gave up 5 bases and V 5 bases, and 7 bases lay outside the gene matches. CDR1 is PRHDT, CDR2 FYEKMQ, per germline (reference sequence). The CDR3 runs 14 residues. The DNA of the CDR3 is TGTGCCAGCAGCCCGGGACAGGGTGACCACGAGCAGTACTTC. Its translation is CASSPGQGDHEQYF.

The chain uses TRBV7-8 and TRBJ2-7; D perhaps matches TRBD2 (6 bases). Trimming took 5 bases from V and 4 from J, leaving 21 bases between them. Looked up from germline, CDR1 is SGHVS and CDR2 is FQNEAQ. CDR3 length: 16 residues. For the CDR3, the DNA is TGTGCCAGCAGCACCGGGACTCTCCAAAAGAAATACGAGCAGTACTTC. Amino acids: CASSTGTLQKKYEQYF.

J is TRBJ2-3 and V is TRBV7-2; 7 nucleotides match TRBD1. The junction had 12 bases not matched to a gene; V was cut back by 3 bases and J by 3 bases. This CDR3 contains 17 residues. Germline V lookup: CDR1 SGHTA, CDR2 FQGNSA. The DNA of the CDR3 is TGTGCCAGCAGCTTCCCCGGGACAGAACCTCGGACAGATACGCAGTATTTT. Amino acids: CASSFPGTEPRTDTQYF.

The chain is built from TRBV4-1 and TRBJ1-2; the match to TRBD1 covers 7 bases. The CDR3 totals 16 residues. CDR1 and CDR2 from the germline V gene are MGHRA and YSYEKL. V trimming: 1 base; J trimming: 4 bases; junction bases outside the gene matches: 9. The CDR3 is CASSQVPVGGLYGYTF. DNA of the CDR3: TGCGCCAGCAGCCAAGTTCCTGTAGGGGGCCTCTATGGCTACACCTTC.

V usage is TRBV5-6 and J usage is TRBJ1-2; no clear D gene. In germline, CDR1 is SGHDT, CDR2 YYEEEE. V lost 4 bases and J lost 2, with 3 bases in between. The CDR3 extends over 11 amino acids. This chain's CDR3 is CASSQNYGYTF. DNA of the CDR3: TGTGCCAGCAGCCAGAACTATGGCTACACCTTC. The full variable domain, with the rest looked up from reference TRBV5-6 and TRBJ1-2, is DAGVTQSPTHLIKTRGQQVTLRCSPKSGHDTVSWYQQALGQGPQFIFQYYEEEERQRGNFPDRFSGHQFPNYSSELNVNALLLGDSALYLCASSQNYGYTFGSGTRLTVV.

V is TRBV7-9 and J is TRBJ2-7; 10 bases agree with TRBD2. In germline, CDR1 is SEHNR, CDR2 FQNEAQ (reference sequence). CDR3 length: 17 residues. V lost 4 bases, J lost 3 bases, and 12 bases stayed unmatched. As DNA, the CDR3 is TGTGCCAGCAGCTCCCTCGGGGGGGGACTAGCGATCTACGAGCAGTACTTC. This sequence encodes CASSSLGGGLAIYEQYF.

The chain uses TRBV5-1 and TRBJ1-1; D unresolved. The V end was cut by 2 bases, the J end by 4 bases, with 9 bases between. The CDR3 length is 13 residues. Germline lookup yields CDR1 SGHRS and CDR2 YFSETQ. The CDR3 nucleotides are TGCGCCAGCAGCTTTCGGGGTCCCACTGAAGCTTTCTTT. It translates to CASSFRGPTEAFF.

The chain carries TRBV24-1 and TRBJ1-2; TRBD1 is a possible D gene (6 bases). The germline V and J ends were trimmed by 8 bases and 7 bases, with 16 bases remaining between them. This CDR3 is built from 13 residues. Germline CDR1 is KGHDR and CDR2 is SFDVKD. CDR3 in DNA: TGTGCCACCATGGGGGGGCGAATGGGTGGCTACACCTTC. Translating it yields CATMGGRMGGYTF.

The chain carries TRBV9 and TRBJ2-2; TRBD1 is a possible D gene (5 bases). The CDR3 contains 16 residues. Germline CDR1 SGDLS, CDR2 YYNGEE. With 2 bases removed from V and 4 bases from J, the gap between germline ends came to 15 bases. CDR3 region: CASSVVSVGLTGELFF. CDR3 in DNA: TGTGCCAGCAGCGTGGTTTCTGTGGGGCTCACCGGGGAGCTGTTTTTT. The full variable domain, its missing parts supplied by reference TRBV9 and TRBJ2-2, is DSGVTQTPKHLITATGQRVTLRCSPRSGDLSVYWYQQSLDQGLQFLIQYYNGEERAKGNILERFSAQQFPDLHSELNLSSLELGDSALYFCASSVVSVGLTGELFFGEGSRLTVL.

The chain is built from TRBV3-1 (or the pseudogene TRBV3-2) and TRBJ2-7; 8 positions agree with TRBD2. CDR1 and CDR2 (germline): LGHDT, YNNKEL (reference sequence). After removal of 2 bases from V and 1 base from J, the junction contained 7 bases not matched to a gene. The CDR3 has 16 amino acids. In DNA, the CDR3 is TGTGCCAGCAGCCAAATCCAAGCGGGAGTATCCTACGAGCAGTACTTC. Amino acid sequence: CASSQIQAGVSYEQYF.

This chain links TRBV9 with TRBJ2-7; tentatively, D is TRBD2 (6 bases). Germline lookup yields CDR1 SGDLS and CDR2 YYNGEE. This CDR3 is built from 15 residues. The V end was cut by 4 bases, the J end by 2 bases, with 16 bases between. The CDR3, as DNA: TGTGCCAGCAGCCTAGCAGGGTCGGGGGCCTACGAGCAGTACTTC. It yields the protein CASSLAGSGAYEQYF.

The chain is built from TRBV19 and TRBJ2-7; 10 bases align to TRBD1. Germline-derived CDR1 and CDR2 are LNHDA and SQIVND (reference sequence). J lost 5 bases, V lost 4 bases, and 8 bases had no gene match. The CDR3 has 15 amino acids. The DNA of the CDR3 is TGTGCCAGTAGTACCATCGGGACAGGGGTCCACGAGCAGTACTTC. This gives the protein CASSTIGTGVHEQYF.

J is TRBJ2-3 and V is TRBV29-1; D unresolved. Germline lookup yields CDR1 SQVTM and CDR2 ANQGSEA. CDR3 length equals 13 residues. V dropped 4 bases and J dropped 5 bases, with 13 bases sitting between them. CDR3 coding DNA: TGCAGCGTTGTGGTACGCCTCAGAGATACGCAGTATTTT. It translates to CSVVVRLRDTQYF.

This chain connects TRBV7-2 to TRBJ1-6, with TRBD1 identical over 9 bases. With 9 bases clipped from V and 7 bases from J, the junction kept 7 bases outside the gene matches. The germline CDR1 and CDR2 sequences are SGHTA and FQGNSA. The length of the CDR3 is 14 residues. The CDR3 reads CASWDRAKNSPLHF. The CDR3 DNA reads as TGTGCCAGTTGGGACAGGGCAAAGAATTCACCCCTCCACTTT.

This rearrangement joins TRBV2 to TRBJ2-4; a possible D gene is TRBD2 (6 bases). The CDR3 contains 14 residues. V was clipped by 9 bases and J by 0 bases, with 12 bases between them. Germline assignment: CDR1 SNHLY and CDR2 FYNNEI. The CDR3 reads CARSKAGAKNIQYF. DNA for the CDR3: TGTGCCAGGTCGAAAGCGGGAGCCAAAAACATTCAGTACTTC.

The chain is built from TRBV6-5 and TRBJ1-2; tentative D call: TRBD1 (6 bases). The CDR3 extends over 15 amino acids. Trimming removed 0 bases at V and 5 bases at J, with 13 bases between. The V gene's germline CDR1 is MNHEY and CDR2 SVGAGI. The CDR3 DNA is TGTGCCAGCAGTTACTCACCGGGACAACCATATGGCTACACCTTC. Translating it yields CASSYSPGQPYGYTF.

The chain recombines TRBV9 with TRBJ1-1; possibly TRBD1 for D (6 bases). V was trimmed by 1 base and J by 0 bases, leaving 13 bases between them. The CDR3 loop spans 16 amino acids. The germline V gene has CDR1 SGDLS and CDR2 YYNGEE. The CDR3 spells CASSVQGGSMNTEAFF. The CDR3 DNA reads TGTGCCAGCAGCGTACAAGGGGGATCAATGAACACTGAAGCTTTCTTT.

V usage is TRBV7-2 and J usage is TRBJ1-6; the D is unclear. The CDR3 has 15 amino acids. V lost 5 bases, J lost 10 bases, and 18 bases lay in between. Germline V gene sequence: CDR1 SGHTA, CDR2 FQGNSA. The CDR3 protein is CASSNLAAAASPLHF. The CDR3 DNA reads as TGTGCCAGCAGCAATTTAGCGGCGGCAGCCTCACCCCTCCACTTT.